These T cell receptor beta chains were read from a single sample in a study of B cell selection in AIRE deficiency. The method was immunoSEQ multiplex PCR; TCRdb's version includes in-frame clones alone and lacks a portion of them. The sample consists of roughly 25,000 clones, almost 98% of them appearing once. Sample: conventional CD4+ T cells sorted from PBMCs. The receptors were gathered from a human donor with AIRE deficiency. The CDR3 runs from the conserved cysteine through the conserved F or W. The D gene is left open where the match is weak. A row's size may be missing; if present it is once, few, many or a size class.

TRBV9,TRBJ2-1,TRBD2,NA,TGTGCCAGCAGCGTATTAGGGACTAGGGAAGGTGAGCAGTTCTTC,CASSVLGTREGEQFF
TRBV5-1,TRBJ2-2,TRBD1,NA,TGCGCCAGCAGCGGAGGACAGGGGGCCAACGGGGAGCTGTTTTTT,CASSGGQGANGELFF
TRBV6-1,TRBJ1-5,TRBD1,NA,TGTGCCAGCAGCGGGACAGGGGTTCAGCCCCAGCATTTT,CASSGTGVQPQHF
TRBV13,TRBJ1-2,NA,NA,TGTGCCAGCAGCTTAGAGGGTCTAGCTAACTATGGCTACACCTTC,CASSLEGLANYGYTF
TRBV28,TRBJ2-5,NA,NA,TGTGCCAGCACTCAGGTCGGTCAAGAGACCCAGTACTTC,CASTQVGQETQYF
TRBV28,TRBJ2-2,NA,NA,TGTGCCAGCAGTTTAGTGGAGGCAGTCGACACCGGGGAGCTGTTTTTT,CASSLVEAVDTGELFF
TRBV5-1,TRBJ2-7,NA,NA,TGCGCCAGCAGCTTGATCGGGAGCGGCCCCTACGAGCAGTACTTC,CASSLIGSGPYEQYF
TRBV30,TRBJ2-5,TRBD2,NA,TGTGCCTGGAGTCCGATCGGGAGGGCTGTGGAGACCCAGTACTTC,CAWSPIGRAVETQYF
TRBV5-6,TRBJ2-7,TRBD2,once,TGTGCCAGCAGGCCTAAACGGGAGGGTCCCTACGAGCAGTACTTC,CASRPKREGPYEQYF
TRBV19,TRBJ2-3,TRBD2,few,TGTGCCAGTAGTATAGATACTAGCGGAGGCTTCACAGATACGCAGTATTTT,CASSIDTSGGFTDTQYF
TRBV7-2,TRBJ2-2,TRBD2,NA,TGTGCCAGCAGCTCACCGGGACTAGCGACCGGGGAGCTGTTTTTT,CASSSPGLATGELFF